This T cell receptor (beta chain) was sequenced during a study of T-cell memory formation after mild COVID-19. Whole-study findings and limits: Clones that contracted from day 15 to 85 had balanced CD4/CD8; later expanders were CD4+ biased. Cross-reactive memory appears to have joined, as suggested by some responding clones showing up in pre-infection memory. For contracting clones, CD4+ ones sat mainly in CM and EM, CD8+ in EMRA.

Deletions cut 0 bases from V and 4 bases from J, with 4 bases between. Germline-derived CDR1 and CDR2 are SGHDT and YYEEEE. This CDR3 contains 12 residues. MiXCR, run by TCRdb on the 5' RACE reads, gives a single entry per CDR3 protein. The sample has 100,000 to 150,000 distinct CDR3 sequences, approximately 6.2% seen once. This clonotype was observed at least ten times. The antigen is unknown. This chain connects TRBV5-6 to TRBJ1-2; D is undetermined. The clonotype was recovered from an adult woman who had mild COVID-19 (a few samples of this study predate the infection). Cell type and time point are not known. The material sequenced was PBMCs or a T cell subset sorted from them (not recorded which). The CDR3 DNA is TGTGCCAGCAGCTTGGAGAGCTATGGCTACACCTTC. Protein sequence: CASSLESYGYTF. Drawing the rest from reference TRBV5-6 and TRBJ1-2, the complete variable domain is DAGVTQSPTHLIKTRGQQVTLRCSPKSGHDTVSWYQQALGQGPQFIFQYYEEEERQRGNFPDRFSGHQFPNYSSELNVNALLLGDSALYLCASSLESYGYTFGSGTRLTVV.